This TCR beta chain appears in the sequencing data of a study of cytomegalovirus exposure and HLA in healthy donors. Study-wide findings and caveats: Relative to the approximately 700-donor mean, N-insertions were reportedly fewer in an Asian-associated ancestry cluster in a later analysis. Previous analysis showed most TCR beta V segments were productive about 90% or about 30% of the time. Exclusion as indistinguishable affected some V segments, including TRBV6-2 and TRBV6-3. A later analysis linked a missense variant in DCLRE1C to the trimming of TCR beta V and J genes.

Germline V CDR1 and CDR2: SGHDN, FVKESK. Trimming took 3 bases from V and 5 from J; bases not matched to a gene: 16. CDR3 length: 19 residues. Remarks on this clone: Its antigen is not known.

Amplification used 60 Vbeta primers and 13 Jbeta primers. Assay: immunoSEQ multiplex PCR; the TCRdb copy retains only in-frame clones and omits some. The profile shows 150,000 or so clones, about 80% of them singletons. V is TRBV14 and J is TRBJ2-7; 13 nucleotides agree with TRBD2. Sequencing used PBMCs. This TCR came from a woman between 35 and 50 years old in good health and CMV-seronegative. This CDR3 reads CASSQSRTSGSEGRNEQYF. The CDR3 bases are TGTGCCAGCAGCCAGAGTAGGACTAGCGGGAGTGAAGGTAGGAACGAGCAGTACTTC. The variable domain in full, with the rest retrieved from reference TRBV14 and TRBJ2-7, is EAGVTQFPSHSVIEKGQTVTLRCDPISGHDNLYWYRRVMGKEIKFLLHFVKESKQDESGMPNNRFLAERTGGTYSTLKVQPAELEDSGVYFCASSQSRTSGSEGRNEQYFGPGTRLTVT.